These 25 T cell receptor beta chains came from one sample sequenced in a study of shared clonotypes between healthy human individuals. Some clones are missing from TCRdb's copy, which holds only in-frame ones; the method was immunoSEQ multiplex PCR. The sample comprises 2,500,000 or so clones, less than 95% of which are singletons, and around 0.38% rests with the top ten. Sample: naive CD4+ T cells from PBMCs. Described subset: CD45RA+ positively selected. The receptors were gathered from a man aged 18 to 30 in good health. Some clones in this sample may be carry-over from other donors' samples.

The rearrangement links TRBV29-1 to TRBJ2-1, with 11 bases that match TRBD2. This CDR3 is 14 amino acids long. Germline CDR1 SQVTM, CDR2 ANQGSEA. V lost 5 bases to trimming and J lost 4 bases; unmatched junction nucleotides: 4. Written as DNA, the CDR3 is TGCAGCGTTCTTAGCGGGAGGGTTTACAATGAGCAGTTCTTC. Amino acid sequence: CSVLSGRVYNEQFF.

This sequence joins TRBV7-8 and TRBJ1-1, with a tentative D call TRBD1 (5 bases). Germline CDR1 SGHVS, CDR2 FQNEAQ. The CDR3 length is 15 residues. V lost 7 bases and J lost 3, with 18 bases in between. CDR3 protein: CASTIRWRDYTEAFF. CDR3 nucleotide sequence: TGTGCCAGCACCATTAGGTGGCGGGACTACACTGAAGCTTTCTTT. The full variable domain, its missing parts supplied by reference TRBV7-8 and TRBJ1-1, is GAGVSQSPRYKVAKRGQDVALRCDPISGHVSLFWYQQALGQGPEFLTYFQNEAQLDKSGLPSDRFFAERPEGSVSTLKIQRTQQEDSAVYLCASTIRWRDYTEAFFGQGTRLTVV.

The chain's CDR3 is CASSQGPTEQYF. The CDR3 DNA is TGCGCCAGCAGCCAAGGTCCCACCGAGCAGTACTTC. The V gene is TRBV5-1, the J gene TRBJ2-7; D remains ambiguous. CDR3 length: 12 residues. The V gene lost 4 bases and the J gene lost 6 bases, with 11 bases spanning the gap. The germline V gene encodes CDR1 SGHRS and CDR2 YFSETQ. Looking up the rest from reference TRBV5-1 and TRBJ2-7 gives the full variable domain: KAGVTQTPRYLIKTRGQQVTLSCSPISGHRSVSWYQQTPGQGLQFLFEYFSETQRNKGNFPGRFSGRQFSNSRSEMNVSTLELGDSALYLCASSQGPTEQYFGPGTRLTVT.

V usage is TRBV28 and J usage is TRBJ2-7; tentative D call: TRBD1 (5 bases). Looked up from germline, CDR1 is MDHEN and CDR2 is SYDVKM. V was clipped by 2 bases and J by 1 base, with 9 bases between them. The CDR3 sequence is 14 residues long. The CDR3 nucleotides read TGTGCCAGCAGTTTACAGGGAAAATCCTACGAGCAGTACTTC. It translates to CASSLQGKSYEQYF.

The chain links TRBV4-1 to TRBJ2-5; D tentatively fits TRBD1 or TRBD2 (6 bases each). The tail of the sequence fits TRBJ2-7 better, so the J call may be wrong. Germline V gene lookup returns CDR1 MGHRA and CDR2 YSYEKL. The CDR3 has 15 residues. CDR3 sequence (DNA): TGCGCCAGCAGCCCTCGTTATGAGGGGGGCGACGAGCAGTACTTC. Translated, it gives CASSPRYEGGDEQYF.

The chain combines TRBV4-1 with TRBJ2-5, with 7 bases that match TRBD2. J gave up 5 bases and V 4 bases, and 4 bases lay outside the gene matches. CDR3 length: 13 amino acids. CDR1 is MGHRA and CDR2 is YSYEKL in the germline V gene. CDR3 region: CASSLGGLETQYF. The CDR3, as DNA: TGCGCCAGCAGCCTGGGAGGGTTGGAGACCCAGTACTTC.

The V and J genes are TRBV4-2 and TRBJ1-2, with a tentative D call TRBD1 (5 bases). The CDR3 contains 16 residues. V lost 3 bases, J lost 0 bases, and 14 bases lay in between. Germline V CDR1 and CDR2: LGHNA, YNFKEQ. The chain's CDR3 is CASSQTTVSSNYGYTF. DNA for the CDR3: TGTGCCAGCAGCCAGACGACAGTCTCCTCTAACTATGGCTACACCTTC.

The chain recombines TRBV7-9 with TRBJ2-7; 8 nucleotides line up with TRBD2. This CDR3 spans 15 amino acids. Germline CDR1 reads SEHNR; CDR2 reads FQNEAQ (reference sequence). V trimming: 6 bases; J trimming: 1 base; junction bases outside the gene matches: 8. CDR3 sequence: CASSITPGGSYEQYF. The DNA of the CDR3 is TGTGCCAGCAGTATCACTCCGGGAGGGTCCTACGAGCAGTACTTC.

Note on this clone: The same CDR3 also results from other DNA sequences found in this sample. The chain couples TRBV5-4 to TRBJ2-1; 10 bases agree with TRBD1. CDR1 is SGHNT, CDR2 YYREEE, per germline (reference sequence). CDR3 length: 15 residues. The V segment lost 4 bases and the J segment 2 bases; nucleotides outside the gene matches: 3. In nucleotides, the CDR3 is TGTGCCAGCAGCCTGGACAGGGGGACCTACAATGAGCAGTTCTTC. It yields the protein CASSLDRGTYNEQFF.

Comments on this clone: One end of the junction does not line up with germline, which may come from a read error. The rearrangement links TRBV28 to TRBJ2-5; TRBD2 aligns across 7 bases. Germline V gene lookup returns CDR1 MDHEN and CDR2 SYDVKM. This CDR3 region has 15 residues. The CDR3: CVSSGHGLAEETQYF. The DNA of the CDR3 is TGTGTCAGCAGCGGACATGGGCTAGCGGAAGAGACCCAGTACTTC.

There are a few counts of this clone. This sequence joins TRBV7-2 and TRBJ1-2, with D possibly being TRBD1 (5 bases). The CDR3 consists of 15 residues. The V and J ends lost 0 bases and 7 bases respectively, with 15 bases between them. Germline V gene lookup returns CDR1 SGHTA and CDR2 FQGNSA. DNA of the CDR3: TGTGCCAGCAGCTTAGCGGGGACGGCCGACAGTGGCTACACCTTC. This sequence encodes CASSLAGTADSGYTF.

The chain employs TRBV6-5 and TRBJ2-3; D perhaps matches TRBD1 (6 bases). CDR3 length: 16 residues. Germline-derived CDR1 and CDR2 are MNHEY and SVGAGI. V was clipped by 0 bases and J by 10 bases, with 20 bases between them. The chain's CDR3 is CASSYSMGDRYNPQYF. CDR3 coding DNA: TGTGCCAGCAGTTACTCGATGGGTGACAGGTACAATCCGCAGTATTTT.

The V call is TRBV28, the J call TRBJ2-5; TRBD2 matches at 7 bases. The CDR3 loop spans 17 amino acids. Germline V gene data show CDR1 as MDHEN and CDR2 as SYDVKM. Germline trimming cut 5 bases from V and 2 bases from J; bases unmatched to any gene: 14. The chain's CDR3 is CASSPSPRGVRQETQYF. CDR3 bases: TGTGCCAGCAGTCCGAGCCCCCGGGGGGTTCGGCAAGAGACCCAGTACTTC.

The chain links TRBV5-1 to TRBJ1-1, with 9 bases matching TRBD1. Germline CDR1 and CDR2: SGHRS and YFSETQ. Germline trimming cut 4 bases from V and 2 bases from J; bases unmatched to any gene: 6. The CDR3 contains 15 residues. Here the CDR3 DNA reads TGCGCCAGCAGCGGGCCGACAGGGGGTAACACTGAAGCTTTCTTT. Encoded protein: CASSGPTGGNTEAFF.

This rearrangement joins TRBV15 to TRBJ2-1, with 8 bases matching TRBD2. The CDR3 consists of 16 residues. The germline V gene encodes CDR1 LNHNV and CDR2 YYDKDF (reference sequence). V lost 1 base and J lost 0; bases outside the gene matches: 2. For the CDR3, the DNA is TGTGCCACCAGCAGAGTTCGGGGGGGCTCCTACAATGAGCAGTTCTTC. Translated: CATSRVRGGSYNEQFF.

About this clone itself: Other nucleotide sequences in the sample specify the same CDR3. J is TRBJ1-5 and V is TRBV7-2, with 8 bases fitting TRBD1. The CDR3 spans 14 residues. The trim removed 5 bases at V and 7 bases at J, leaving 7 bases unmatched. The germline V gene has CDR1 SGHTA and CDR2 FQGNSA. CDR3 sequence (DNA): TGTGCCAGCAGCCCCGGACAGGGACGGCAGCCCCAGCATTTT. It encodes CASSPGQGRQPQHF. The variable domain in full, completed from reference TRBV7-2 and TRBJ1-5, reads GAGVSQSPSNKVTEKGKDVELRCDPISGHTALYWYRQSLGQGLEFLIYFQGNSAPDKSGLPSDRFSAERTGGSVSTLTIQRTQQEDSAVYLCASSPGQGRQPQHFGDGTRLSIL.

The J gene is TRBJ2-5, the V gene TRBV6-5; TRBD2 aligns across 10 bases. There are 15 residues in the CDR3. Germline CDR1 and CDR2: MNHEY and SVGAGI. V lost 5 bases, J lost 5 bases, and 8 bases stayed unmatched. The CDR3 bases are TGTGCCAGCAGTACCGATAGCGGGAGGTGGGAGACCCAGTACTTC. Translating gives CASSTDSGRWETQYF.

The V call is TRBV6-6, the J call TRBJ2-4; 9 bases match TRBD1. V gave up 6 bases and J gave up 6 bases; unmatched junction bases: 6. The germline V gene encodes CDR1 MNHNY and CDR2 SVGAGI (reference sequence). The CDR3 length is 14 residues. In DNA form, the CDR3 reads TGTGCCAGCAGCGCCGACAGGGGGGGAAACATTCAGTACTTC. It yields the protein CASSADRGGNIQYF.

CDR3: CASSLESDRGGYNEQFF. In DNA form, the CDR3 reads TGTGCCAGCAGCTTAGAGAGCGACAGGGGTGGTTACAATGAGCAGTTCTTC. The genes are TRBV7-6 and TRBJ2-1; 8 positions agree with TRBD1. The V gene end was trimmed by 1 base and the J gene end by 4 bases; junction bases not matched to a gene: 9. From germline, CDR1 is SGHVS and CDR2 FNYEAQ. The CDR3 is 17 amino acids.

This sequence joins TRBV7-6 and TRBJ2-2; 8 nucleotides agree with TRBD1. The V gene end was trimmed by 4 bases and the J gene end by 0 bases; junction bases not matched to a gene: 4. The CDR3 spans 16 residues. Germline-derived CDR1 and CDR2 are SGHVS and FNYEAQ. The CDR3 reads CASSYQQGANTGELFF. CDR3 nucleotide sequence: TGTGCCAGCAGCTACCAACAGGGGGCGAACACCGGGGAGCTGTTTTTT. The whole variable domain, filled in from reference TRBV7-6 and TRBJ2-2, reads GAGVSQSPRYKVTKRGQDVALRCDPISGHVSLYWYRQALGQGPEFLTYFNYEAQQDKSGLPNDRFSAERPEGSISTLTIQRTEQRDSAMYRCASSYQQGANTGELFFGEGSRLTVL.

The rearrangement uses TRBV28 and TRBJ2-3; D call uncertain. The CDR3 extends over 12 amino acids. Germline-derived CDR1 and CDR2 are MDHEN and SYDVKM. V was cut by 6 bases and J by 2 bases, with 6 bases left in between. The CDR3 region is CASSPITDTQYF. In DNA form, the CDR3 reads TGTGCCAGCAGCCCAATCACAGATACGCAGTATTTT.

The genes are TRBV11-2 and TRBJ2-5; the D call may be TRBD1 or TRBD2 (6 bases each). CDR1 and CDR2 (germline): SGHAT, FQNNGV. The V and J ends lost 1 base and 5 bases respectively, with 11 bases between them. The CDR3 length is 14 residues. The DNA for the CDR3 is TGTGCCAGCAGCTTAGCGGGGGCGGACGAGACCCAGTACTTC. Translated, it gives CASSLAGADETQYF.

The count of this clone is one. This sequence joins TRBV5-4 and TRBJ2-4, with 11 bases aligning to TRBD2. V trimming: 5 bases; J trimming: 8 bases; junction bases outside the gene matches: 9. CDR1 and CDR2 from the germline V gene are SGHNT and YYREEE (reference sequence). This CDR3 spans 15 amino acids. The CDR3 bases are TGTGCCAGCAGATATAGCGGGGGGGGCGGTCACATTCAGTACTTC. This sequence encodes CASRYSGGGGHIQYF. Drawing the rest from reference TRBV5-4 and TRBJ2-4, the complete variable domain is ETGVTQSPTHLIKTRGQQVTLRCSSQSGHNTVSWYQQALGQGPQFIFQYYREEENGRGNFPPRFSGLQFPNYSSELNVNALELDDSALYLCASRYSGGGGHIQYFGAGTRLSVL.

The rearrangement joins TRBV10-1 to TRBJ2-3; D remains unclear. Per germline, CDR1 WNHNN and CDR2 SYGVQD (reference sequence). The CDR3 has 15 residues. The V end was cut by 0 bases, the J end by 1 base, with 8 bases between. The DNA of the CDR3 is TGCGCCAGCAGTGAGTCGACTCACGGCACAGATACGCAGTATTTT. Amino acids: CASSESTHGTDTQYF.

The chain links TRBV5-6 to TRBJ2-2, with D possibly matching TRBD2 (5 bases). The germline CDR1 and CDR2 sequences are SGHDT and YYEEEE. Trimming pared 4 bases from V and 6 bases from J, leaving 13 bases between. This CDR3 spans 14 amino acids. The CDR3 sequence: CASSPGWRSGELFF. Written as DNA, the CDR3 is TGTGCCAGCAGCCCGGGGTGGAGGTCCGGGGAGCTGTTTTTT.